This T cell receptor beta chain comes out of a study of blood T cell repertoires in COVID-19. On the study more broadly: COVID-19 samples collected from the United States, Italy and Spain covered acute and convalescent phases. Nucleic acid was either cDNA or gDNA, and it came from T cells, B-cell-depleted T cells, or PBMCs.

The table lists this clone with a count of one. Recruits, aged roughly 18 to 95 years, lived in 24 US areas. In the original analysis: Amplification of reference gene primers provided the estimated nucleated cell counts. Sequenced by immunoSEQ multiplex PCR; TCRdb stores in-frame clones only, minus some. V and J calls and clone size follow that table, whereas D and trimming were derived from the DNA. The sample includes about 260,000 clones, 80% to 95% seen only once; the top ten take about 3%. This sequence originates from a man aged 35 to 55 who had been exposed to COVID-19. The source material was PBMCs or T cells enriched from blood (not recorded which).

The chain's CDR3 is CASLRTQGINQPQHF. CDR3 bases: TGTGCCAGTTTGCGAACCCAGGGAATCAATCAGCCCCAGCATTTT. The chain employs TRBV19 and TRBJ1-5; TRBD1 is a possible D gene (5 bases). Germline V gene sequence: CDR1 LNHDA, CDR2 SQIVND (reference sequence). The CDR3 length is 15 residues. V lost 8 bases, J lost 3 bases, and 17 bases lay in between.